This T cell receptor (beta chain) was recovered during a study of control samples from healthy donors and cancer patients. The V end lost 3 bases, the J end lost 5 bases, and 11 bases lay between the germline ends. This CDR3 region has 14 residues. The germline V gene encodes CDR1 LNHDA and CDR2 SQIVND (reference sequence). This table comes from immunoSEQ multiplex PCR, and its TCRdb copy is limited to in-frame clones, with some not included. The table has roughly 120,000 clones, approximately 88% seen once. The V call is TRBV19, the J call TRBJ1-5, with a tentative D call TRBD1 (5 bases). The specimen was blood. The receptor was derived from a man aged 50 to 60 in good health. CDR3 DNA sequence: TGTGCCAGTAGTATGGCAGGGAAGGATCAGCCCCAGCATTTT. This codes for CASSMAGKDQPQHF. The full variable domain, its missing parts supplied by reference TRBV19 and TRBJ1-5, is DGGITQSPKYLFRKEGQNVTLSCEQNLNHDAMYWYRQDPGQGLRLIYYSQIVNDFQKGDIAEGYSVSREKKESFPLTVTSAQKNPTAFYLCASSMAGKDQPQHFGDGTRLSIL.